This TCR beta chain emerged from a study of shared clonotypes between healthy human individuals. The study, taken as a whole, reports: Generation probabilities were higher for clonotypes shared across all four sorted-subset donors than for unshared ones.

Template for every sorted-subset replicate PCR totaled approximately 0.2 ug DNA, about 30,000 T cell genomes. Clones were sequenced by immunoSEQ multiplex PCR, and TCRdb holds only the in-frame ones, with some missing. The sample has approximately 720,000 clones; about 90% are singletons. This CDR3 is 14 amino acids long. Per germline, CDR1 SEHNR and CDR2 FQNEAQ (reference sequence). Between the trimmed V and J ends, which lost 5 bases and 7 bases, there was a span of 15 bases. With respect to this clone: Its target is unknown.

It was CD45RO-negative cells, positively selected for CCR7, that made up naive CD8 cells, with terminally differentiated effector memory CD45RA+ cells excluded. The sample comprised naive CD8+ T cells sorted from blood. The chain couples TRBV7-9 to TRBJ2-1; no reliable D call. This clonotype was obtained from a man aged 30 to 45 in good health. The CDR3 nucleotides are TGTGCCAGCAGCCCTCGTTTGGGGATAAATGAGCAGTTCTTC. Its protein is CASSPRLGINEQFF.